This section outlines one T cell receptor beta chain sequence together with its context. What antigen it recognizes has not been identified. Within one base of it there is no much larger clone, and no base qualities were kept. The collaborating institutions used their own protocols to collect whole blood in K2EDTA tubes. Collaborator samples were shipped for TCRbeta analysis as frozen whole blood, isolated PBMCs, or DNA extracted from either sample type. These data are taken from a study of blood T cell repertoires in COVID-19 (dated by TCRdb to the early 2020s). Study-wide context: Collaborator samples came from the United States, Italy and Spain and covered acute and convalescent phases of COVID-19. The prospective study material was composed of cDNA or gDNA derived from T cells, B-cell-depleted T cells, or PBMCs. Deeply sampled blood TCRbeta repertoires from subjects exposed to, actively infected with, or recovered from COVID-19 were included in the dataset. The repertoires were made available in a free public database intended to serve as a resource for research on the immune response to SARS-CoV-2. The samples were drawn from two sources: the first 160 participants of the ongoing ImmuneRACE study, and 1,254 subjects contributed by 6 global collaborators. The sample metadata nearly always contained a de-identified subject ID, COVID-19 status, age in years and sex. Where HLA class I and class II types were available, the types were taken from metadata supplied by the sample provider, not from assay-based typing.

Beyond this particular receptor, the publication reports: How much clinical and demographic metadata was included differed by source and by participant, and the metadata was provided uncurated.

The CDR3 holds 15 amino acids from the cysteine to the phenylalanine. Only the CDR3 DNA stays, 45 bases, in frame from base 1. The junction shows trimming of 1 base on V and 2 bases on J, plus 10 bases between the germline ends. CDR1 and CDR2 are read off the germline V gene as SGHTA and FQGTGA. The immunoSEQ Assay, a bias-controlled multiplex PCR, was used to amplify TCRbeta CDR3 regions from genomic DNA. On the authors' methods: The number of nucleated cells in each sample was estimated from the amplification of reference gene primers within the assay. To quantify the absolute abundance of each unique TCRbeta CDR3 rearrangement, sequence reads were collapsed and filtered. For each sample, productive Simpson clonality was calculated by taking the square root of Simpson's diversity index across productive rearrangements. Imported from immuneACCESS, the table was reduced by TCRdb to in-frame sequences with V and J called. These copies leave out some clones; in studies compared against another copy, an unresolved V gene accounts for under half, and the cause of the remainder is not known. The D gene and trimming were derived from the DNA, and the V and J assignments and clone size from that table. This sample has around 70,000 clones in its table, and 80% to 90% of those were observed once. Of the sample, 18% falls within the top ten clones.

This receptor was obtained from a woman aged 60-75 years with acute or convalescent COVID-19. The specimen sequenced was peripheral blood. The rearranged chain carries TRBV7-3 and TRBJ2-3; matching of 7 bases hints at TRBD2 as the D gene. For the CDR3, the sequence is CASSLRGGPTDTQYF. The DNA is TGTGCCAGCAGCTTAAGGGGGGGCCCCACAGATACGCAGTATTTT.